This T cell receptor (beta chain) was sequenced for a study of T-cell memory formation after mild COVID-19. Regarding the study as a whole: Some clones that responded were present in memory (sampled pre-infection), which suggests cross-reactive memory joined. Whether second-wave clones peaking at day 37 were SARS-CoV-2 specific went unconfirmed.

5'RACE primed from the constant segment yielded TCR alpha and TCR beta cDNA libraries bearing sample barcodes and UMIs. TCRdb re-called the 5' RACE reads through MiXCR, storing one row per CDR3 protein. Counted here are about 620,000 distinct CDR3 sequences, roughly 18% occurring once; the ten biggest clones make up about 12%. Comment on this clonotype: What it binds is not known.

Germline V lookup: CDR1 SEHNR, CDR2 FQNEAQ (reference sequence). The V gene end was trimmed by 5 bases and the J gene end by 6 bases; junction bases not matched to a gene: 3. The CDR3 extends over 12 amino acids. The clonotype was recovered from an adult woman who had mild COVID-19 (a few samples of this study predate the infection). Cell type and time point are not known. V gene TRBV7-9 combines with J gene TRBJ1-1; 7 bases line up with TRBD1. Sequencing input: PBMCs or a T cell subset sorted from them (not recorded which). CDR3 sequence: CASSPTGPEAFF. In DNA, the CDR3 is TGTGCCAGCAGCCCGACAGGGCCTGAAGCTTTCTTT.